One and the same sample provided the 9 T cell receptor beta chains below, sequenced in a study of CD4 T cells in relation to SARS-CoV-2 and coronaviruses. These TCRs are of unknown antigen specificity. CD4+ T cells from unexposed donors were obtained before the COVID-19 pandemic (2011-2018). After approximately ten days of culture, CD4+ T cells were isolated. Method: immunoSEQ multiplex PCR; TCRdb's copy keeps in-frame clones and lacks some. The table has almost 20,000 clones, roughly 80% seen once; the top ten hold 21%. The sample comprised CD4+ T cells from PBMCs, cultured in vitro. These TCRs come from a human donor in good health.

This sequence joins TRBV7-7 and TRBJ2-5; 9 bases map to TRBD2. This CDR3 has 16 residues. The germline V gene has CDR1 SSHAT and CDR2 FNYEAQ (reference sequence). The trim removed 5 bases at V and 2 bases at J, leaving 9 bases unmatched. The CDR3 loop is CASSPIAGEIQETQYF. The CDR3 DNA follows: TGTGCCAGCAGCCCCATAGCGGGGGAAATACAAGAGACCCAGTACTTC. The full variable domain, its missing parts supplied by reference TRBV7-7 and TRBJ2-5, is GAGVSQSPRYKVTKRGQDVTLRCDPISSHATLYWYQQALGQGPEFLTYFNYEAQPDKSGLPSDRFSAERPEGSISTLTIQRTEQRDSAMYRCASSPIAGEIQETQYFGPGTRLLVL.

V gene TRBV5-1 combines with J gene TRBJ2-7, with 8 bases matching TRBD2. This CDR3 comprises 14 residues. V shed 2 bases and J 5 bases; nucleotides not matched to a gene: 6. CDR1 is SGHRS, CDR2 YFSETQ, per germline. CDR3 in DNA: TGCGCCAGCAGCTTATCGGGAGGGAGGGACGAGCAGTACTTC. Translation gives CASSLSGGRDEQYF.

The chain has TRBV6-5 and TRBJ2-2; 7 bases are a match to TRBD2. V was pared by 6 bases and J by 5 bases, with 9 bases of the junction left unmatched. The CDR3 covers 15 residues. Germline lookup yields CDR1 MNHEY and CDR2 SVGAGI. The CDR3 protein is CASRPPGGGTGELFF. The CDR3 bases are TGTGCCAGCAGGCCCCCGGGGGGTGGGACCGGGGAGCTGTTTTTT.

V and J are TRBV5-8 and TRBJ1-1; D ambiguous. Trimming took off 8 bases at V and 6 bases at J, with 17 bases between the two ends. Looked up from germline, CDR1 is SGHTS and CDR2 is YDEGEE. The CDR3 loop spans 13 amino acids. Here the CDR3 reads CASPTPVGAEAFF. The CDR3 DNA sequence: TGTGCCAGTCCCACCCCGGTCGGGGCTGAAGCTTTCTTT.

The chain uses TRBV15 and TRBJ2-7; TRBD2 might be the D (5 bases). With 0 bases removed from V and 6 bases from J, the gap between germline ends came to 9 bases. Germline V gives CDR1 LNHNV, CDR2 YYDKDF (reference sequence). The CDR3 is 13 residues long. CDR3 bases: TGTGCCACCAGCAGAGATCGAGGGTTCGAGCAGTACTTC. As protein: CATSRDRGFEQYF.

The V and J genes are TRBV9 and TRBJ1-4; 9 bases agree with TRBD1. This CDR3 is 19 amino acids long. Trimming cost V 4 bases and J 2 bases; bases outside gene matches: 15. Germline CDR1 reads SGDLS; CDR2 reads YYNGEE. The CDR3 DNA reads TGTGCCAGCAGCATCCGGACAGGGGAGGAGAGGTCCACTAATGAAAAACTGTTTTTT. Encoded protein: CASSIRTGEERSTNEKLFF.

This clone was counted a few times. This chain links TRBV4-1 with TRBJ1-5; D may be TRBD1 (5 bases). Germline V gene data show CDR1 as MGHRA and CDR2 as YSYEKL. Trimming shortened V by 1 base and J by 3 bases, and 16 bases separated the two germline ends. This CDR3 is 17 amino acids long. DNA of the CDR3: TGCGCCAGCAGCCAAGTGCCTTTACGGGGGATCAATCAGCCCCAGCATTTT. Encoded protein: CASSQVPLRGINQPQHF.

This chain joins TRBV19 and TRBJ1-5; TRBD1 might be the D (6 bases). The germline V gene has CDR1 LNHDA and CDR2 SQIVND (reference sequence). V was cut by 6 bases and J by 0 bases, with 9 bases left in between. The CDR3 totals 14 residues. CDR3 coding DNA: TGTGCCAGTAGATCGGGACATAGCAATCAGCCCCAGCATTTT. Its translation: CASRSGHSNQPQHF.

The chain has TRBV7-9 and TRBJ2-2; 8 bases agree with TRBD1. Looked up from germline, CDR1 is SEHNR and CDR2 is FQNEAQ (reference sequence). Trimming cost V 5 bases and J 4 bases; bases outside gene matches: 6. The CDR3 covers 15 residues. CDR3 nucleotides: TGTGCCAGCAGCACTCGGACAGGGTTCACCGGGGAGCTGTTTTTT. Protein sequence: CASSTRTGFTGELFF. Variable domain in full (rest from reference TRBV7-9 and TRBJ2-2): DTGVSQNPRHKITKRGQNVTFRCDPISEHNRLYWYRQTLGQGPEFLTYFQNEAQLEKSRLLSDRFSAERPKGSFSTLEIQRTEQGDSAMYLCASSTRTGFTGELFFGEGSRLTVL.